This entry lists 9 T cell receptor beta chains sequenced from one sample in a study of a mutant IDH1 vaccine in newly diagnosed glioma. Time point reported: week 11, during vaccination. Alongside topical imiquimod, each dose of vaccine comprised 300 ug of mutant IDH1 20-mer peptide. These receptors' targets are unknown. Method: immunoSEQ multiplex PCR; TCRdb's copy keeps in-frame clones and lacks some. The profile covers roughly 70,000 clones, with 84% appearing a single time and 8.5% to 9.5% taken by the ten largest. Specimen: PBMCs, collected from a glioma patient whose treatment included an IDH1 peptide vaccine. Every receptor here comes from a woman aged 45-59 years with glioma.

This clone occurred a few times. V usage is TRBV4-3 and J usage is TRBJ2-7; tentative D call: TRBD2 (5 bases). Trimming removed 3 bases from V and 4 bases from J, with 10 bases in between. This CDR3 has 13 amino acids. Per germline, CDR1 LGHNA and CDR2 YSLEER. As DNA, the CDR3 is TGCGCCAGCAGCCAGGAGACGGGATACGAGCAGTACTTC. Residues: CASSQETGYEQYF.

This clone occurred once. V is TRBV7-3 and J is TRBJ2-5; D possibly matches TRBD1 or TRBD2 (5 bases each). The germline V gene has CDR1 SGHTA and CDR2 FQGTGA. This CDR3 spans 16 amino acids. Trimming pared 1 base from V and 1 base from J, leaving 13 bases between. The CDR3 region has the DNA TGTGCCAGCAGCTTAAGCGGGTGGGGGACCCAAGAGACCCAGTACTTC. Its protein is CASSLSGWGTQETQYF.

The chain joins TRBV2 to TRBJ2-1; 8 nucleotides line up with TRBD2. The CDR3 contains 15 residues. Germline loops: CDR1 SNHLY, CDR2 FYNNEI. The junction had 3 bases not matched to a gene; V was cut back by 3 bases and J by 2 bases. The CDR3: CASSDQRGPYNEQFF. The CDR3 DNA follows: TGTGCCAGCAGTGACCAGCGGGGGCCCTACAATGAGCAGTTCTTC.

The chain employs TRBV7-6 and TRBJ2-7; 10 bases are a match to TRBD1. Germline loops: CDR1 SGHVS, CDR2 FNYEAQ. The CDR3 is 16 residues long. After removal of 4 bases from V and 6 bases from J, the junction contained 12 bases not matched to a gene. The DNA of the CDR3 is TGTGCCAGCAGCTCCACGGGATGGGGACAGGGGAGCGAGCAGTACTTC. The encoded protein is CASSSTGWGQGSEQYF.

J is TRBJ2-1 and V is TRBV7-9; 8 bases are a match to TRBD1. The germline V gene encodes CDR1 SEHNR and CDR2 FQNEAQ (reference sequence). This CDR3 is built from 15 residues. V was clipped by 1 base and J by 8 bases; unmatched bases: 7. CDR3 amino acids: CASSLVQGADDEQFF. CDR3 DNA: TGTGCCAGCAGCTTAGTGCAGGGGGCGGATGATGAGCAGTTCTTC.

A single count supports this clone. V usage is TRBV19 and J usage is TRBJ1-5, with 7 positions matching TRBD1. The germline V gene encodes CDR1 LNHDA and CDR2 SQIVND (reference sequence). V was pared by 5 bases and J by 0 bases, with 4 bases of the junction left unmatched. CDR3 size: 15 residues. CDR3 DNA: TGTGCCAGTAGTTGGGGGACAGCTAGCAATCAGCCCCAGCATTTT. Amino acid sequence: CASSWGTASNQPQHF.

The chain couples TRBV4-3 to TRBJ2-1; maybe TRBD2 (5 bases). The CDR3 totals 14 residues. Germline V gene data show CDR1 as LGHNA and CDR2 as YSLEER. Trimming removed 0 bases from V and 9 bases from J, with 12 bases in between. CDR3 sequence reads: CASSQDPGRGEQFF. The DNA for the CDR3 is TGCGCCAGCAGCCAAGATCCAGGACGGGGTGAGCAGTTCTTC.

The rearrangement joins TRBV7-6 to TRBJ1-1, with D possibly matching TRBD1 (5 bases). Trimming removed 4 bases at V and 3 bases at J, with 18 bases between. The CDR3 runs to 16 residues. Germline V lookup: CDR1 SGHVS, CDR2 FNYEAQ. CDR3 residues: CASSYFIQGGYTEAFF. The DNA of the CDR3 is TGTGCCAGCAGCTATTTTATCCAGGGTGGGTACACTGAAGCTTTCTTT.

The V call is TRBV5-4, the J call TRBJ1-1, with D hard to call. CDR1 and CDR2 (germline): SGHNT, YYREEE (reference sequence). V was cut by 0 bases and J by 0 bases, with 9 bases left in between. CDR3 length: 15 residues. The CDR3 coding sequence is TGTGCCAGCAGCTTGGGGGCGGAATTGAACACTGAAGCTTTCTTT. As protein: CASSLGAELNTEAFF.